The T cell receptor beta chain under discussion was sequenced for a study of cytomegalovirus exposure and HLA in healthy donors. The trim removed 4 bases at V and 0 bases at J, leaving 3 bases unmatched. This CDR3 has 14 residues. Germline CDR1 SGHNT, CDR2 YYREEE (reference sequence). The PCR employed 60 Vbeta primers together with 13 Jbeta primers. In the authors' workflow: Later, an analysis found about 80 million unique TCR beta chains, and 9.5 million to 11 million of these were shared. TCRdb's copy holds only in-frame clones and misses some; the assay was immunoSEQ multiplex PCR. V and J calls plus clone size are reproduced from that table; the DNA served to infer D and trimming. The sample includes nearly 110,000 clones, more than 65% seen only once; the top ten take more than 4%.

Input material: PBMCs. The sequence derives from a male donor in good health and CMV-seronegative. The chain recombines TRBV5-4 with TRBJ2-7, with 8 bases lining up with TRBD2. This CDR3 reads CASSTTSVSYEQYF. Written as DNA, the CDR3 is TGTGCCAGCAGCACGACTAGCGTCTCCTACGAGCAGTACTTC.